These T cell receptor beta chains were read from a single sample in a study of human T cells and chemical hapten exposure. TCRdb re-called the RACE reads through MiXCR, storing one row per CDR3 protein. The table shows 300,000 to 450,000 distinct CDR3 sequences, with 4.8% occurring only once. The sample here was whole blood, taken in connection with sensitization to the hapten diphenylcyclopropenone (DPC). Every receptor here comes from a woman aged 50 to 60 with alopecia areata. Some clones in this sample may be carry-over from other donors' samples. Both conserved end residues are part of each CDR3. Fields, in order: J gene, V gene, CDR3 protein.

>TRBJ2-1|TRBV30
CAASGSTYNEQFF
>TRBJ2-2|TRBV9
CASSVDAGNTGELFF
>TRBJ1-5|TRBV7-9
CASSLQGYQPQHF
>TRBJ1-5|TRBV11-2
CASSDGTGNQPQHF
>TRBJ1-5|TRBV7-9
CASSLSVGDQPQHF
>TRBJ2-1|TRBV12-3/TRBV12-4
CASSLGPFGEQFF
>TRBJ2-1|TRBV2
CASYRPSGGADEQFF
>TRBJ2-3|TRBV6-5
CASSYSYEGLAGATDTQYF
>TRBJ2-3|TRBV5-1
CASSSGGRGADTQYF
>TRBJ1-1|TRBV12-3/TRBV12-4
CASARGEAFF
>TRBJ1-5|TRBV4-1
CASSQDWVKQGMRLQPQHF
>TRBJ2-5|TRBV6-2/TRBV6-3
CASSYRRGMETQYF
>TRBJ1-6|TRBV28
CASDGQGRSPLHF
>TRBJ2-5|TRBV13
CASSATQGYETQYF
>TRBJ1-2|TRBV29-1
CSVVGFSRSNYGYTF
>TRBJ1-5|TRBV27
CASSFGTGNQPQHF
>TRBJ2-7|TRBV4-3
CASSQDRQGSLEQYF
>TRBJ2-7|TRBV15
CATSHPEGQEKGQYF
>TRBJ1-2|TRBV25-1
CASSVVAGYTF
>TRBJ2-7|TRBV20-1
CSATGLAYEQYF
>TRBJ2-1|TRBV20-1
CSARFGLERNEQFF
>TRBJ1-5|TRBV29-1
CSFAWNSNQPQHF
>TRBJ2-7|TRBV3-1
CASSLGLAGSYEQYF
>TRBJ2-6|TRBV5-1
CASSGDSTGGRSGANVLTF
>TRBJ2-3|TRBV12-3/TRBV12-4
CASSLALWDTQYF
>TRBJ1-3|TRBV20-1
CSATDRQVGNTIYF
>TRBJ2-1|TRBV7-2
CASSPTSGGYNEQFF
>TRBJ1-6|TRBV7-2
CASSLGPSYVYNSPLHF
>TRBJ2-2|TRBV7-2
CASSFRASGDINTGELFF
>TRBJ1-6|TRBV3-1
CASSLKADIYNSPLHF
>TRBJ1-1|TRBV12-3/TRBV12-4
CASSLRKINTEAFF
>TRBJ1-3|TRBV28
CASSPHVSGNTIYF
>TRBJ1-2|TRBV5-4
CASSSQITGGYYGYTF
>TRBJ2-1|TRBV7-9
CASSLAAGSYNEQFF
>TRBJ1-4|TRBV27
CASSLNGGLHEKLFF
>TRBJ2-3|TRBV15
CATSREGSGGPELETQYF
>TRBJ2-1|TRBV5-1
CASSLGTSGGKFF
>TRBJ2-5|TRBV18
CASSMAQQETQYF
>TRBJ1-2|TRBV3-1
CASSPTKGSAYGYTF
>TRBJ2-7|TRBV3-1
CASSQVLRGRYEQYF
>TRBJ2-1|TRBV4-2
CASSQVREDSYNEQFF
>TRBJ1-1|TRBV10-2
CASSDRDRGGAEAFF
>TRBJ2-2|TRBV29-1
CSGRVSGAGELFF
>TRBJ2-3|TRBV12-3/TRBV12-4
CASSSSVGTGVTDTQYF
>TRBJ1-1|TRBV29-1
CSVAGRSAEAFF
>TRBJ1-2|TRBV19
CASNGGPYGYTF
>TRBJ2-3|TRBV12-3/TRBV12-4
CASSTRVGGLIFDTQYF
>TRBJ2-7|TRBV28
CATGEGISYEQYF
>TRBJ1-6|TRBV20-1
CSARFGGAGSSPLHF
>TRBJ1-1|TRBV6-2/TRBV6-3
CASREDSEAFF
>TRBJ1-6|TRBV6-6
CASSRDRVVNSPLHF
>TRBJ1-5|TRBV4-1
CASSQQDRAFRNQPQHF
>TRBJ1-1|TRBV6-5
CASQRGAVFTEAFF